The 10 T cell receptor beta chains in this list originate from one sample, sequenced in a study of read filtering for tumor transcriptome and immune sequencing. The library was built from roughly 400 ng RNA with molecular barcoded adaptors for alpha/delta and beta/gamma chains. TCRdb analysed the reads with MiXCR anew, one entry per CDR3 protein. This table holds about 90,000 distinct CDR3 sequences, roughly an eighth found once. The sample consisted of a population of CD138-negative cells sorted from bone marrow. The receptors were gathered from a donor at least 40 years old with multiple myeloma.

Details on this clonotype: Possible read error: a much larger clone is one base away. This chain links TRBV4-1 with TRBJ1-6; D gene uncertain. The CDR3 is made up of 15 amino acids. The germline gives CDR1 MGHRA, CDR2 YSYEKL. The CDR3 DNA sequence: TGTGCCAGCAGTACGGAACGGGGTATCCCTTCACCCCTCCACTTT. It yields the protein CASSTERGIPSPLHF.

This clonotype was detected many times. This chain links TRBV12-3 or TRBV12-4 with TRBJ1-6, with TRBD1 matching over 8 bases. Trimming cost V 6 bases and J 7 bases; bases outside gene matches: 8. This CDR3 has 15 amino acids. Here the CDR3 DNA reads TGTGCCAGCAGCTTGGACAGGGCGGGAAATTCACCCCTCCACTTT. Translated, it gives CASSLDRAGNSPLHF.

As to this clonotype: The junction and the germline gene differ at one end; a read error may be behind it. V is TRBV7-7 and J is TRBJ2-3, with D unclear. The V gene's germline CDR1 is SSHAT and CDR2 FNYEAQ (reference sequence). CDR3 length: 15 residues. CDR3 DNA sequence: TGTGCTAGCAGCTTATATGGCGGAAGCACAGATACGCAGTATTTT. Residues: CASSLYGGSTDTQYF.

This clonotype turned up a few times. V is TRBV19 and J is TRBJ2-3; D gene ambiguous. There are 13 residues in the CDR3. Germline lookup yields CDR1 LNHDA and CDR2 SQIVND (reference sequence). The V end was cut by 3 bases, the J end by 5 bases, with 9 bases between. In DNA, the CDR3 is TGTGCCAGTAGTATTTCTTTAGGAGATACGCAGTATTTT. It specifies CASSISLGDTQYF.

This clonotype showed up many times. The chain's CDR3 is CASSLGDSPNQPQHF. The CDR3 coding sequence is TGCGCCAGCAGCTTGGGGGACAGTCCCAATCAGCCCCAGCATTTT. The rearrangement joins TRBV5-1 to TRBJ1-5, with 7 bases fitting TRBD1. The trim removed 0 bases at V and 3 bases at J, leaving 3 bases unmatched. The CDR3 totals 15 residues. Germline values: CDR1 SGHRS, CDR2 YFSETQ.

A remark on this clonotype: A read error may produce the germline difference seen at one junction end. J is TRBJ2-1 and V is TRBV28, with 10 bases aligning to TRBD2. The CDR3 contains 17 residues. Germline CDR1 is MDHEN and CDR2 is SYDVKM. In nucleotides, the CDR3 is TGTGCCAGCAGTTCCGGGACTAGCGAGCCCTCCTACAATGAGCAGTTTTTC. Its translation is CASSSGTSEPSYNEQFF.

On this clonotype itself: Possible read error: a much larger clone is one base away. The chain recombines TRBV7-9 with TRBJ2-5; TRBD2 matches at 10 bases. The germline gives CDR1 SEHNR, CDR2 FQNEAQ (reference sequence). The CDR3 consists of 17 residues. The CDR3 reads CASSPRSGRAAQGTQYF. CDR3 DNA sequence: TGTGCCAGCAGCCCGCGCAGCGGGAGGGCCGCCCAAGGGACCCAGTACTTC.

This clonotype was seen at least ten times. The CDR3 loop is CASSQGLGAGLPNYGYTF. The CDR3 DNA reads TGTGCCAGCAGCCAAGGGTTGGGGGCCGGCCTTCCTAACTATGGCTACACCTTC. J is TRBJ1-2 and V is TRBV4-2; maybe TRBD1 (6 bases). V was trimmed by 1 base and J by 0 bases, leaving 18 bases between them. The CDR3 consists of 18 residues. Per the germline V gene, CDR1 is LGHNA and CDR2 is YNFKEQ.

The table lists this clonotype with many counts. CDR3 sequence: CASSLATGLAVNEQFF. The CDR3 DNA follows: TGTGCCAGCAGCTTGGCGACGGGACTAGCGGTCAATGAGCAGTTCTTC. The chain combines TRBV5-6 with TRBJ2-1, with 11 positions matching TRBD2. The V gene end was trimmed by 0 bases and the J gene end by 6 bases; junction bases not matched to a gene: 5. Germline assignment: CDR1 SGHDT and CDR2 YYEEEE. The CDR3 is 16 residues long. The whole variable domain, filled in from reference TRBV5-6 and TRBJ2-1, reads DAGVTQSPTHLIKTRGQQVTLRCSPKSGHDTVSWYQQALGQGPQFIFQYYEEEERQRGNFPDRFSGHQFPNYSSELNVNALLLGDSALYLCASSLATGLAVNEQFFGPGTRLTVL.

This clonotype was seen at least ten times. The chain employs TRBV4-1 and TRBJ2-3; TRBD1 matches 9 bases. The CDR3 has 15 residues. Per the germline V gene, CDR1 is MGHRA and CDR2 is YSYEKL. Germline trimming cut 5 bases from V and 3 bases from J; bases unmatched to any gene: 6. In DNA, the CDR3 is TGCGCCAGCAGCATGGACAGGGGATCAACAGATACGCAGTATTTT. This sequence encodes CASSMDRGSTDTQYF.